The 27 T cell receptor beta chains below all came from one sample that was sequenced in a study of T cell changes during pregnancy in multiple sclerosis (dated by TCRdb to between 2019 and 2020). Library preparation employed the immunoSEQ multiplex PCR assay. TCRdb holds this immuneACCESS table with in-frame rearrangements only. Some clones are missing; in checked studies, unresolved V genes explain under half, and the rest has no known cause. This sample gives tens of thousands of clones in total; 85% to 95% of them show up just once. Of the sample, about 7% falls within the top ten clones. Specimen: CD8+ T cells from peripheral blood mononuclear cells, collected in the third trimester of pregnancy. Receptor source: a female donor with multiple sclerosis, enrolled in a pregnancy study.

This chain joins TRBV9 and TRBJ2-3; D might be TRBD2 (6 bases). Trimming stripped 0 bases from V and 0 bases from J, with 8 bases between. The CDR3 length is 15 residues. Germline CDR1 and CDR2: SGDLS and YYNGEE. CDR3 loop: CASSVGAGSTDTQYF. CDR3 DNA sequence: TGTGCCAGCAGCGTAGGAGCGGGTAGCACAGATACGCAGTATTTT.

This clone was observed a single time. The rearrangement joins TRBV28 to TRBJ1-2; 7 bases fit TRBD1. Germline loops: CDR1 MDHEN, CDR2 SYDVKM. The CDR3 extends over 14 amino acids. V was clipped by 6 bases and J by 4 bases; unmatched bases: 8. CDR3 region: CASRLRGQVYGYTF. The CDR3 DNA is TGTGCCAGCAGACTGAGGGGGCAGGTCTATGGCTACACCTTC.

The CDR3 loop reads CASSLGQEIYGYTF. The CDR3, as DNA: TGTGCCAGCAGTTTAGGACAGGAGATATATGGCTACACCTTC. The chain has TRBV6-5 and TRBJ1-2; 7 bases line up with TRBD1. Losses at the gene ends were 4 bases for V and 5 bases for J; bases not matched to a gene: 7. From germline, CDR1 is MNHEY and CDR2 SVGAGI. The CDR3 sequence is 14 residues long.

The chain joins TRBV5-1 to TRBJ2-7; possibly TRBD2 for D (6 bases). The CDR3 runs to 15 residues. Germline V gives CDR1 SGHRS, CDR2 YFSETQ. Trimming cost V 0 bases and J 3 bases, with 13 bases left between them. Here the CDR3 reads CASSLDVAEGYEQYF. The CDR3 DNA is TGCGCCAGCAGCTTGGATGTAGCGGAGGGCTACGAGCAGTACTTC.

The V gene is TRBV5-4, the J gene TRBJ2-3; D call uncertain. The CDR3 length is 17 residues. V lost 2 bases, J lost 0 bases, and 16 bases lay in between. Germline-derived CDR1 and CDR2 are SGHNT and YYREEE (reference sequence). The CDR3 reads CASSFSYGRLSTDTQYF. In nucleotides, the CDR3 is TGTGCCAGCAGCTTCAGTTACGGCCGACTCAGCACAGATACGCAGTATTTT.

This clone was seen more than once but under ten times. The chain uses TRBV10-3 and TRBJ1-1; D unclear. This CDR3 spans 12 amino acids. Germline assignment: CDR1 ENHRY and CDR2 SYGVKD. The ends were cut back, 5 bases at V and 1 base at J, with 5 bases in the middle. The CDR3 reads CAISPENTEAFF. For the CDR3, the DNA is TGTGCCATCAGTCCAGAGAACACTGAAGCTTTCTTT.

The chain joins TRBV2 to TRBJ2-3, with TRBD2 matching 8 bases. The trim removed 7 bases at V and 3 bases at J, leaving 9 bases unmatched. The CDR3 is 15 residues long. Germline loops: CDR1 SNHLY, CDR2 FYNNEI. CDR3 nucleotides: TGTGCCAGCAAGACACAGCGGGGGACAACAGATACGCAGTATTTT. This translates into CASKTQRGTTDTQYF.

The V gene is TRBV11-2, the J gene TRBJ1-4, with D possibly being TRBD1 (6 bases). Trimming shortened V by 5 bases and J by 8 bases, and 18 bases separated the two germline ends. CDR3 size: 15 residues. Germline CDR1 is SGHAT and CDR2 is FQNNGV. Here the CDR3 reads CASSPPQGMREKLFF. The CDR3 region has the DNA TGTGCCAGCAGCCCCCCCCAGGGGATGAGGGAAAAACTGTTTTTT.

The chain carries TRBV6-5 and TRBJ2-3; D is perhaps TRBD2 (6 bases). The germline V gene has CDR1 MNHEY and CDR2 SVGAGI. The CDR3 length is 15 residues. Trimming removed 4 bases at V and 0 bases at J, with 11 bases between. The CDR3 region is CASSLEGSSTDTQYF. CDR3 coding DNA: TGTGCCAGCAGTTTGGAGGGGTCTAGCACAGATACGCAGTATTTT.

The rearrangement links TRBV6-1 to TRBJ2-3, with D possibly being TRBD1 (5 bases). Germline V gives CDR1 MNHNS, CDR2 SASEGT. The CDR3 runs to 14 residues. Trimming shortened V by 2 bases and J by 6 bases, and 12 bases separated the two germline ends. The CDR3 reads CASSETGDIDTQYF. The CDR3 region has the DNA TGTGCCAGCAGTGAAACAGGTGACATTGATACGCAGTATTTT.

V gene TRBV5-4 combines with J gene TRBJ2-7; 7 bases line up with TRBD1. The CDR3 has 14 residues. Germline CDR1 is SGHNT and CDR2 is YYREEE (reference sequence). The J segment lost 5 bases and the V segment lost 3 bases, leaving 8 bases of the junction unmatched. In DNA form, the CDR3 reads TGTGCCAGCAGCTCAGGGGGTGGTATCGACGAGCAGTACTTC. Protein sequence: CASSSGGGIDEQYF.

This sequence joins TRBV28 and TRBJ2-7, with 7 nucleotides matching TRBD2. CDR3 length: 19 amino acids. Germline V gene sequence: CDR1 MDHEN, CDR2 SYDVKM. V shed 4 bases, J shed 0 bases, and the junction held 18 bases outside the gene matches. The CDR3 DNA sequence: TGTGCCAGCAGTTCGCCAATGGTCTCGTCGGGGGGTAGCTCCTACGAGCAGTACTTC. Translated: CASSSPMVSSGGSSYEQYF.

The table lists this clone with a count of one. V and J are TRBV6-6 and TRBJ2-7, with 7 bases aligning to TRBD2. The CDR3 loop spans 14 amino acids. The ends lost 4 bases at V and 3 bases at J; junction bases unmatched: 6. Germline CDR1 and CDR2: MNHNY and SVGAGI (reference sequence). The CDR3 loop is CASSSERGNYEQYF. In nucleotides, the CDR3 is TGTGCCAGCAGTTCGGAGCGGGGAAACTACGAGCAGTACTTC.

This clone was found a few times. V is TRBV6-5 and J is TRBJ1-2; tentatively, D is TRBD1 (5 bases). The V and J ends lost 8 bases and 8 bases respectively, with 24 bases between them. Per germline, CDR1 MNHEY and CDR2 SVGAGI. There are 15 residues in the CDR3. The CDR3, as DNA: TGTGCCAGCGGGGCCTCAACAGAGACTCCCTTAGGCTACACCTTC. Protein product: CASGASTETPLGYTF.

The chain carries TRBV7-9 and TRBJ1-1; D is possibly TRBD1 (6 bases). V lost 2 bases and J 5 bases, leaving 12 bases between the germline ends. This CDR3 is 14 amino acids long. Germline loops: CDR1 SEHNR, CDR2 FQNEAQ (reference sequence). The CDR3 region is CASSLSGVETEAFF. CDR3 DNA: TGTGCCAGCAGCTTATCAGGGGTGGAAACTGAAGCTTTCTTT. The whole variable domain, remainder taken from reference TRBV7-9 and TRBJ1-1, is DTGVSQNPRHKITKRGQNVTFRCDPISEHNRLYWYRQTLGQGPEFLTYFQNEAQLEKSRLLSDRFSAERPKGSFSTLEIQRTEQGDSAMYLCASSLSGVETEAFFGQGTRLTVV.

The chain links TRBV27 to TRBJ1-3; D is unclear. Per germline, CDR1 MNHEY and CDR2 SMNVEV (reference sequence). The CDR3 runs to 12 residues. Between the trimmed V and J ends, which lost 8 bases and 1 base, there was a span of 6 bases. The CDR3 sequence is CASGQSGNTIYF. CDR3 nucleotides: TGTGCCAGCGGGCAGTCTGGAAACACCATATATTTT.

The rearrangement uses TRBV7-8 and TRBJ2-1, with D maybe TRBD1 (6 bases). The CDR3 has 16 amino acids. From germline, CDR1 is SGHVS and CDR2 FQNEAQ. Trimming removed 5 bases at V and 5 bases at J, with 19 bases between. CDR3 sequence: CASSAPQGWSDNEQFF. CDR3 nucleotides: TGTGCCAGCAGCGCACCACAGGGTTGGAGTGACAATGAGCAGTTCTTC. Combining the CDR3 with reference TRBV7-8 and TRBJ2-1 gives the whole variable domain GAGVSQSPRYKVAKRGQDVALRCDPISGHVSLFWYQQALGQGPEFLTYFQNEAQLDKSGLPSDRFFAERPEGSVSTLKIQRTQQEDSAVYLCASSAPQGWSDNEQFFGPGTRLTVL.

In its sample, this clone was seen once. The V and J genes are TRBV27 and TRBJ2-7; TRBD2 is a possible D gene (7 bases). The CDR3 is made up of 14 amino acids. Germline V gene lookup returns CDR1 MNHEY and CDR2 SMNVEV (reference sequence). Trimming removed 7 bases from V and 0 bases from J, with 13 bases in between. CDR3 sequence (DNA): TGTGCCAGCAAAGGGGGGGCCATCTCCTACGAGCAGTACTTC. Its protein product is CASKGGAISYEQYF.

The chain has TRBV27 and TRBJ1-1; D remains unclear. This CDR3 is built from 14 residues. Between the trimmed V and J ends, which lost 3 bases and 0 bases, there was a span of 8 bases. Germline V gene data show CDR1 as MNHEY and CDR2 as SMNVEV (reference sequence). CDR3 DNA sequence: TGTGCCAGCAGTTTGGGCAGGATGAACACTGAAGCTTTCTTT. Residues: CASSLGRMNTEAFF.

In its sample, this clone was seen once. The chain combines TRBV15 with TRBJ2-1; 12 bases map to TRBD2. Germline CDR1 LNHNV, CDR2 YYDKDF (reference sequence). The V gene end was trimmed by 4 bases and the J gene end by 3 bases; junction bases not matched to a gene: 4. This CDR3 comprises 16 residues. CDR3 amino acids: CATSTRLAGVYNEQFF. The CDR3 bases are TGTGCCACCAGCACCCGACTAGCGGGAGTCTACAATGAGCAGTTCTTC.

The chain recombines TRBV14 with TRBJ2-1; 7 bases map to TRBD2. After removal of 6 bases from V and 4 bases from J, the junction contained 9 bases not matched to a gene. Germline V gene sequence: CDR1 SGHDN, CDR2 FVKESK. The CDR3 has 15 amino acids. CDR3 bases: TGTGCCAGCAGACCTCTAGCGGCGGGGTACAATGAGCAGTTCTTC. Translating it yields CASRPLAAGYNEQFF.

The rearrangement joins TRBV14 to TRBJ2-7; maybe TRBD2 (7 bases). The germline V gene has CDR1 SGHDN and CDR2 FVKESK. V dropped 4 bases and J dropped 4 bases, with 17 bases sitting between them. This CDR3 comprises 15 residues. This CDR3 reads CASSREGGGSYEQYF. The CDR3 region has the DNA TGTGCCAGCAGCCGAGAGGGGGGGGGATCTTACGAGCAGTACTTC.

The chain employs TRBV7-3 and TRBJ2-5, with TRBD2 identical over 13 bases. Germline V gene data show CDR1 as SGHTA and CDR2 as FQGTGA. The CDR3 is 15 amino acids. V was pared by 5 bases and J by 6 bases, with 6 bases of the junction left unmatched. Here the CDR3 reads CASSEGTSGMQTQYF. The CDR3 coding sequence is TGTGCCAGCAGCGAAGGGACTAGCGGGATGCAGACCCAGTACTTC.

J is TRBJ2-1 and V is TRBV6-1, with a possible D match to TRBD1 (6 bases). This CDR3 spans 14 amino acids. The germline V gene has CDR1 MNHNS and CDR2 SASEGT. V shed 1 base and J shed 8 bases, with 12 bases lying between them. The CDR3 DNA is TGTGCCAGCAGTGAAGGGGACACAGTCTATGAGCAGTTCTTC. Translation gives CASSEGDTVYEQFF.

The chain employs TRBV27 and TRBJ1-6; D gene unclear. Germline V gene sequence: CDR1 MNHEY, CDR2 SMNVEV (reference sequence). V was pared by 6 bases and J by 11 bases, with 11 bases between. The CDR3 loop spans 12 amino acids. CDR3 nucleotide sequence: TGTGCCAGCAGCCCGGGAGGGACACCCCTCCACTTT. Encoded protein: CASSPGGTPLHF.

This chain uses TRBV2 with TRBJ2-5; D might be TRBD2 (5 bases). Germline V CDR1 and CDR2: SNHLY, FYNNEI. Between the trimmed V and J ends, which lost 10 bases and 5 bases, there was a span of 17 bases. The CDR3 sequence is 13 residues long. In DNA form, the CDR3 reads TGTGCCACCGAGGACTTGATCGGGGAGACCCAGTACTTC. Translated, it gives CATEDLIGETQYF. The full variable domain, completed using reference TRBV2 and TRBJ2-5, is EPEVTQTPSHQVTQMGQEVILRCVPISNHLYFYWYRQILGQKVEFLVSFYNNEISEKSEIFDDQFSVERPDGSNFTLKIRSTKLEDSAMYFCATEDLIGETQYFGPGTRLLVL.

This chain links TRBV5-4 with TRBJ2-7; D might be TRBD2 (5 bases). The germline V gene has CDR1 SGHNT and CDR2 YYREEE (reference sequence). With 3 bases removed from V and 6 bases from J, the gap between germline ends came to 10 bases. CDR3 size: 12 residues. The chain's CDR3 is CASSSPGLEQYF. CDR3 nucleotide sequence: TGTGCCAGCAGCTCCCCCGGACTCGAGCAGTACTTC.